What follows are 29 T cell receptor beta chains derived from one specimen sequenced in a study of blood T cell repertoires in COVID-19. Only in-frame clones appear in the TCRdb table, and some are missing; sequencing was by immunoSEQ multiplex PCR. There are more than 250,000 clones in the sample; nearly 90% occur only once, and about 6% lies in the top ten. The sample consisted of PBMCs or T cells enriched from blood (not recorded which). The receptors shown here come from a woman under 40 who had recovered from COVID-19.

V usage is TRBV18 and J usage is TRBJ2-3; 8 positions agree with TRBD2. This CDR3 contains 16 residues. CDR1 and CDR2 (germline): KGHSH, LQKENI. V lost 3 bases, J lost 2 bases, and 7 bases stayed unmatched. Here the CDR3 reads CASSPRGGAATDTQYF. CDR3 DNA sequence: TGTGCCAGCTCACCCCGGGGGGGGGCCGCCACAGATACGCAGTATTTT.

A remark on this clone: Additional DNA sequences in this sample encode the identical CDR3. The rearrangement links TRBV5-1 to TRBJ1-2, with D possibly TRBD1 on 5 matching bases. The CDR3 spans 12 residues. Germline values: CDR1 SGHRS, CDR2 YFSETQ. V dropped 2 bases and J dropped 5 bases, with 7 bases sitting between them. CDR3 DNA: TGCGCCAGCAGCTTAGGGGCATATGGCTACACCTTC. Its translation is CASSLGAYGYTF.

The chain joins TRBV12-3 or TRBV12-4 to TRBJ1-1; D gene ambiguous. The CDR3 spans 13 residues. V was shortened by 6 bases and J by 7 bases, with 15 bases between the two germline ends. This chain's CDR3 is CASSTTGLGEAFF. The CDR3 nucleotides are TGTGCCAGCAGCACGACCGGGTTGGGTGAAGCTTTCTTT.

The count of this clone is one. The chain recombines TRBV9 with TRBJ1-1; TRBD1 agrees at 8 bases. The V and J ends lost 3 bases and 5 bases, in that order; junction bases with no gene match: 9. Germline CDR1 and CDR2: SGDLS and YYNGEE. CDR3 length: 15 amino acids. CDR3 DNA: TGTGCCAGCAGCGGCGGACAGGGTTTGGGGACTGAAGCTTTCTTT. Protein sequence: CASSGGQGLGTEAFF.

The V call is TRBV6-1, the J call TRBJ2-6; TRBD1 aligns across 8 bases. V lost 2 bases, J lost 0 bases, and 9 bases stayed unmatched. Germline loops: CDR1 MNHNS, CDR2 SASEGT. This CDR3 is 19 amino acids long. Written as DNA, the CDR3 is TGTGCCAGCAGTGAATTGGACAGGGCCTTCGTCTCTGGGGCCAACGTCCTGACTTTC. This encodes CASSELDRAFVSGANVLTF.

This chain uses TRBV7-6 with TRBJ2-3; 9 positions match TRBD2. Germline CDR1 and CDR2: SGHVS and FNYEAQ. The CDR3 has 16 amino acids. J gave up 4 bases and V 1 base, and 6 bases lay outside the gene matches. The CDR3 DNA is TGTGCCAGCAGCTTAGGGGCGGGGGGGCCCCCAGATACGCAGTATTTT. Protein sequence: CASSLGAGGPPDTQYF.

V usage is TRBV27 and J usage is TRBJ1-5; D is perhaps TRBD1 (5 bases). The CDR3 runs to 14 residues. The germline CDR1 and CDR2 sequences are MNHEY and SMNVEV (reference sequence). V gave up 3 bases and J gave up 2 bases, with 8 bases separating them. The CDR3 DNA reads as TGTGCCAGCAGTTTGTGGGGGGGCAATCAGCCCCAGCATTTT. The encoded protein is CASSLWGGNQPQHF.

CDR3 sequence: CASSFGPTTNEKLFF. CDR3 sequence (DNA): TGTGCCAGCAGCTTTGGGCCTACAACTAATGAAAAACTGTTTTTT. V gene TRBV5-4 combines with J gene TRBJ1-4; D ambiguous. CDR1 and CDR2 (germline): SGHNT, YYREEE (reference sequence). Trimming pared 2 bases from V and 0 bases from J, leaving 8 bases between. This CDR3 has 15 amino acids.

This sequence joins TRBV6-1 and TRBJ2-7; the D is unclear. The CDR3 runs 13 residues. CDR1 is MNHNS and CDR2 is SASEGT in the germline V gene. The V end was cut by 3 bases, the J end by 1 base, with 7 bases between. CDR3 loop: CASSDEASYEQYF. The CDR3 DNA sequence: TGTGCCAGCAGTGACGAGGCTTCCTACGAGCAGTACTTC.

As regards this clone: The sample has other DNA sequences that encode this CDR3 too. V is TRBV5-1 and J is TRBJ2-5; the match to TRBD2 covers 10 bases. The germline CDR1 and CDR2 sequences are SGHRS and YFSETQ. V was clipped by 0 bases and J by 4 bases; unmatched bases: 3. This CDR3 comprises 15 residues. CDR3 DNA sequence: TGCGCCAGCAGCTTGGCGTTAGCGGGGGGAGAGACCCAGTACTTC. The encoded protein is CASSLALAGGETQYF.

The chain employs TRBV11-2 and TRBJ1-2; D is unclear. With 4 bases removed from V and 0 bases from J, the gap between germline ends came to 15 bases. Germline assignment: CDR1 SGHAT and CDR2 FQNNGV. There are 16 residues in the CDR3. CDR3 sequence: CASSSPRPGTNYGYTF. CDR3 DNA: TGTGCCAGCAGCTCCCCCCGTCCGGGGACTAACTATGGCTACACCTTC.

The chain is built from TRBV4-1 and TRBJ2-1, with a possible D match to TRBD2 (6 bases). The CDR3 sequence is 11 residues long. Germline-derived CDR1 and CDR2 are MGHRA and YSYEKL. Trimming stripped 8 bases from V and 5 bases from J, with 7 bases between. The CDR3 DNA sequence: TGCGCCAGCGGAGGGAACAATGAGCAGTTCTTC. Amino acid sequence: CASGGNNEQFF.

This rearrangement joins TRBV19 to TRBJ1-5, with 7 bases that match TRBD1. V was clipped by 5 bases and J by 4 bases; unmatched bases: 11. CDR1 LNHDA and CDR2 SQIVND come from the germline V gene (reference sequence). This CDR3 spans 16 amino acids. DNA of the CDR3: TGTGCCAGTAGTCCGAAGGGACAGCGAACGAATCAGCCCCAGCATTTT. It yields the protein CASSPKGQRTNQPQHF.

The genes are TRBV5-1 and TRBJ2-3; D is uncertain. CDR3 length: 16 amino acids. V lost 0 bases, J lost 4 bases, and 15 bases lay in between. Germline V gene lookup returns CDR1 SGHRS and CDR2 YFSETQ. This CDR3 reads CASSLVPSELADTQYF. CDR3 nucleotide sequence: TGCGCCAGCAGCTTGGTCCCGTCCGAATTAGCAGATACGCAGTATTTT.

This clone was detected only once. This chain connects TRBV18 to TRBJ1-5, with D unresolved. The CDR3 sequence is 15 residues long. Germline V gives CDR1 KGHSH, CDR2 LQKENI. V dropped 3 bases and J dropped 0 bases, with 9 bases sitting between them. The CDR3 DNA is TGTGCCAGCTCACCCGACATAAATAGCAATCAGCCCCAGCATTTT. This sequence encodes CASSPDINSNQPQHF.

This clone was seen a single time. The CDR3 DNA reads as TGTGCCACCAGTGGGGAGAGGGATGAGCAGTTCTTC. Translating gives CATSGERDEQFF. V usage is TRBV24-1 and J usage is TRBJ2-1, with a possible D match to TRBD2 (5 bases). The CDR3 runs 12 residues. The V end was cut by 5 bases, the J end by 8 bases, with 9 bases between. The germline gives CDR1 KGHDR, CDR2 SFDVKD.

The chain employs TRBV6-1 and TRBJ1-2; 9 bases line up with TRBD1. The CDR3 has 15 residues. Germline assignment: CDR1 MNHNS and CDR2 SASEGT. V was clipped by 2 bases and J by 13 bases; unmatched bases: 14. The chain's CDR3 is CASSELRDRARSRTF. CDR3 sequence (DNA): TGTGCCAGCAGTGAATTACGGGACAGGGCTCGGTCGCGCACCTTC.

The chain employs TRBV6-2 or TRBV6-3 and TRBJ2-7, with TRBD2 identical over 10 bases. Trimming cost V 2 bases and J 2 bases; bases outside gene matches: 12. Germline V gene data show CDR1 as MNHEY and CDR2 as SVGEGT. The CDR3 covers 18 residues. The DNA of the CDR3 is TGTGCCAGCAGTTACGAAGCGGGGGGGCCAGACCTCACCTACGAGCAGTACTTC. As protein: CASSYEAGGPDLTYEQYF.

The rearrangement links TRBV19 to TRBJ2-2, with a tentative D call TRBD1 (6 bases). From germline, CDR1 is LNHDA and CDR2 SQIVND (reference sequence). This CDR3 spans 16 amino acids. V shed 6 bases and J shed 6 bases, with 20 bases lying between them. CDR3 in amino acids: CASRPTTDRFAGELFF. The CDR3 DNA sequence: TGTGCCAGTAGACCCACCACCGACAGGTTCGCCGGGGAGCTGTTTTTT. Drawing the rest from reference TRBV19 and TRBJ2-2, the complete variable domain is DGGITQSPKYLFRKEGQNVTLSCEQNLNHDAMYWYRQDPGQGLRLIYYSQIVNDFQKGDIAEGYSVSREKKESFPLTVTSAQKNPTAFYLCASRPTTDRFAGELFFGEGSRLTVL.

The genes are TRBV27 and TRBJ1-6, with D uncertain. Per germline, CDR1 MNHEY and CDR2 SMNVEV (reference sequence). The CDR3 spans 12 residues. Between the trimmed V and J ends, which lost 5 bases and 7 bases, there was a span of 6 bases. DNA for the CDR3: TGTGCCAGCAGTCTTCGGAATTCACCCCTCCACTTT. This sequence encodes CASSLRNSPLHF.

This rearrangement joins TRBV5-4 to TRBJ1-1; D ambiguous. The V gene lost 5 bases and the J gene lost 3 bases, with 8 bases spanning the gap. CDR1 is SGHNT and CDR2 is YYREEE in the germline V gene (reference sequence). The CDR3 sequence is 12 residues long. CDR3 in DNA: TGTGCCAGCAGACACCGGGACACTGAAGCTTTCTTT. The encoded protein is CASRHRDTEAFF.

The rearrangement links TRBV5-1 to TRBJ1-1; 7 bases map to TRBD1. V shed 4 bases, J shed 7 bases, and the junction held 10 bases outside the gene matches. The CDR3 has 14 residues. CDR1 and CDR2 (germline): SGHRS, YFSETQ. The CDR3 reads CASSPPGTAGEAFF. CDR3 coding DNA: TGCGCCAGCAGCCCACCGGGGACAGCAGGTGAAGCTTTCTTT.

This sequence joins TRBV15 and TRBJ1-2; tentative D call: TRBD1 (6 bases). The CDR3 runs 14 residues. Trimming shortened V by 5 bases and J by 2 bases, and 12 bases separated the two germline ends. Germline lookup yields CDR1 LNHNV and CDR2 YYDKDF (reference sequence). CDR3 sequence reads: CATSERTGNYGYTF. CDR3 DNA: TGTGCCACCAGCGAACGAACAGGGAACTATGGCTACACCTTC.

About this clone: This sample also contains other DNA sequences that code for the same CDR3. This chain joins TRBV6-5 and TRBJ2-1; the match to TRBD1 covers 8 bases. V dropped 5 bases and J dropped 0; count of bases not matched to a gene: 3. The CDR3 has 15 residues. Germline CDR1 is MNHEY and CDR2 is SVGAGI. CDR3: CASSRTGGSYNEQFF. The CDR3 bases are TGTGCCAGCAGTCGCACAGGGGGCTCCTACAATGAGCAGTTCTTC.

J is TRBJ1-5 and V is TRBV3-1 (or the pseudogene TRBV3-2); a weak D match, TRBD1 (5 bases). This CDR3 is built from 17 residues. V was pared by 0 bases and J by 0 bases, with 12 bases between. Germline V gives CDR1 LGHDT, CDR2 YNNKEL (reference sequence). CDR3 sequence: CASSQERRGGSNQPQHF. As DNA, the CDR3 is TGTGCCAGCAGCCAAGAACGGCGGGGCGGTAGCAATCAGCCCCAGCATTTT.

The CDR3 region is CASSLAKGGGPSEQYF. The CDR3 region has the DNA TGCGCCAGCAGCTTGGCCAAAGGGGGGGGCCCTTCAGAGCAGTACTTC. The chain carries TRBV5-1 and TRBJ2-7; a possible D gene is TRBD2 (7 bases). Trimming left V 0 bases short and J 7 bases short, with 20 bases between. This CDR3 comprises 16 residues. The V gene's germline CDR1 is SGHRS and CDR2 YFSETQ.

The chain joins TRBV25-1 to TRBJ1-3; possibly TRBD1 for D (5 bases). V was clipped by 3 bases and J by 3 bases, with 15 bases between them. The germline V gene encodes CDR1 MGHDK and CDR2 SYGVNS. The CDR3 contains 16 residues. CDR3 sequence (DNA): TGTGCCAGCAGTGACCTTGGAGGGGAGGTTGGAAACACCATATATTTT. Encoded protein: CASSDLGGEVGNTIYF.

V and J are TRBV4-1 and TRBJ1-1, with D maybe TRBD1 (6 bases). V was trimmed by 1 base and J by 5 bases, leaving 14 bases between them. Germline V gene lookup returns CDR1 MGHRA and CDR2 YSYEKL. The CDR3 is made up of 15 amino acids. The CDR3 here is CASSQGQGRWTEAFF. For the CDR3, the DNA is TGCGCCAGCAGCCAAGGCCAGGGGCGATGGACTGAAGCTTTCTTT.

V is TRBV10-3 and J is TRBJ2-7, with 16 bases lining up with TRBD2. The germline gives CDR1 ENHRY, CDR2 SYGVKD. This CDR3 region has 15 residues. Losses at the gene ends were 6 bases for V and 6 bases for J; bases not matched to a gene: 5. CDR3 nucleotide sequence: TGTGCCATCAGAGGGACTAGCGGGGGGGCCCTCGAGCAGTACTTC. Translating gives CAIRGTSGGALEQYF.